These 10 T cell receptor beta chains share one sample of origin, sequenced in a study of immune evolution from preneoplasia to lung adenocarcinoma. Using immunoSEQ multiplex PCR, the repertoire was profiled, and TCRdb retains in-frame clones only, with some absent. The sample records 6,500 to 8,500 clones, 60% to 80% being singletons. Sample: FFPE adjacent normal lung tissue. The receptor source for this set is a person aged 60-79 years with lung adenocarcinoma.

The DNA of the CDR3 is TGCGCCAGCAGCCCCTCCGACAGGGGTGGCTACACCTTC. Protein product: CASSPSDRGGYTF. The chain combines TRBV5-1 with TRBJ1-2; 8 nucleotides align to TRBD1. CDR3 length equals 13 residues. CDR1 is SGHRS, CDR2 YFSETQ, per germline. V was pared by 4 bases and J by 7 bases, with 6 bases of the junction left unmatched.

V usage is TRBV6-5 and J usage is TRBJ2-7; the match to TRBD2 covers 9 bases. V trimming: 6 bases; J trimming: 7 bases; junction bases outside the gene matches: 10. CDR1 and CDR2 from the germline V gene are MNHEY and SVGAGI. The CDR3 contains 14 residues. CDR3 in amino acids: CASSAIAGAGEQYF. The CDR3 coding sequence is TGTGCCAGCAGCGCTATAGCGGGAGCTGGTGAGCAGTACTTC.

V and J are TRBV6-1 and TRBJ1-1; D uncertain. V was shortened by 2 bases and J by 8 bases, with 12 bases between the two germline ends. Germline V lookup: CDR1 MNHNS, CDR2 SASEGT. The CDR3 length is 13 residues. The CDR3 DNA reads as TGTGCCAGCAGTGAACTCCGGGAGTCCGAAGCTTTCTTT. Translating gives CASSELRESEAFF.

The chain couples TRBV29-1 to TRBJ2-7, with 12 bases fitting TRBD2. This CDR3 is built from 14 residues. Trimming removed 7 bases from V and 3 bases from J; junction bases left unmatched: 7. Germline CDR1 SQVTM, CDR2 ANQGSEA. The CDR3 DNA is TGCAGCGCAACGGGACTAGCGGGTTTCTACGAGCAGTACTTC. Translating it yields CSATGLAGFYEQYF.

This rearrangement joins TRBV6-5 to TRBJ2-7; D gene unclear. The CDR3 runs 15 residues. The ends were cut back, 2 bases at V and 1 base at J, with 12 bases in the middle. CDR1 MNHEY and CDR2 SVGAGI come from the germline V gene. As DNA, the CDR3 is TGTGCCAGCAGTTACGCAGGCGGTGCATCCTACGAGCAGTACTTC. It is translated as CASSYAGGASYEQYF.

The gene calls are TRBV10-3 and TRBJ1-1; D is ambiguous. Germline CDR1 reads ENHRY; CDR2 reads SYGVKD. Deletions cut 2 bases from V and 1 base from J, with 8 bases between. The CDR3 is 14 residues long. In DNA form, the CDR3 reads TGTGCCATCAGTGAGGATGGCCGGAACACTGAAGCTTTCTTT. It codes for CAISEDGRNTEAFF.

The chain uses TRBV28 and TRBJ2-1, with 7 bases matching TRBD1. Per the germline V gene, CDR1 is MDHEN and CDR2 is SYDVKM. The CDR3 is 15 residues long. The J segment lost 6 bases and the V segment lost 6 bases, leaving 11 bases of the junction unmatched. CDR3 region: CASSHGQVALNEQFF. DNA for the CDR3: TGTGCCAGCAGCCACGGACAGGTAGCCCTCAATGAGCAGTTCTTC.

This chain links TRBV13 with TRBJ2-5; D is unclear. The germline gives CDR1 PRHDT, CDR2 FYEKMQ (reference sequence). V gave up 4 bases and J gave up 6 bases, with 12 bases separating them. The CDR3 has 13 amino acids. CDR3: CASSSDTWQTQYF. In DNA, the CDR3 is TGTGCCAGCAGCTCAGATACCTGGCAGACCCAGTACTTC.

The table lists this clone with a count of one. J is TRBJ2-2 and V is TRBV2, with no clear D. The CDR3 spans 14 residues. Between the trimmed V and J ends, which lost 3 bases and 5 bases, there was a span of 10 bases. Germline lookup yields CDR1 SNHLY and CDR2 FYNNEI. CDR3 nucleotides: TGTGCCAGCAGTGAGGCAGGCGCTACCGGGGAGCTGTTTTTT. Translation gives CASSEAGATGELFF.

This clone was observed a single time. V and J are TRBV27 and TRBJ2-1; TRBD2 agrees at 11 bases. CDR1 and CDR2 from the germline V gene are MNHEY and SMNVEV (reference sequence). CDR3 length: 15 amino acids. Trimming cost V 4 bases and J 4 bases; bases outside gene matches: 3. CDR3 in amino acids: CASSSGLAEYNEQFF. The CDR3 nucleotides read TGTGCCAGCAGTTCGGGACTAGCGGAGTACAATGAGCAGTTCTTC.